These 24 T cell receptor beta chains originate from one sample sequenced in a study of spatial heterogeneity in lung cancer. Study-level findings and limits: Higher tumor mutation counts went along with higher counts of expanded intratumoral alpha and beta TCRs.

Each CDR3 protein gets one entry after TCRdb re-called the 5' RACE reads with MiXCR. The table includes some 1,900 distinct CDR3 sequences, 20% to 30% detected once. These receptors are not linked to any known antigen. Time point: sample taken at primary tumor resection. Sequencing used lung tumor tissue, obtained at surgery. The receptors here all came from a male donor with early-stage non-small cell lung cancer.

To note about this clonotype: A library made for alpha chains picked up this beta chain off target, so its size means little. V is TRBV18 and J is TRBJ2-5; perhaps TRBD2 as D (5 bases). CDR1 KGHSH and CDR2 LQKENI come from the germline V gene. The ends were cut back, 3 bases at V and 1 base at J, with 9 bases in the middle. The CDR3 is 14 amino acids. The CDR3 loop reads CASSPNAGQETQYF. CDR3 coding DNA: TGTGCCAGCTCACCGAACGCGGGCCAAGAGACCCAGTACTTC.

Worth noting for this clonotype: This beta chain is an unintended read in a library built for alpha chains; its size means little. V is TRBV5-1 and J is TRBJ2-3, with 9 bases lining up with TRBD1. The CDR3 is 14 residues long. In germline, CDR1 is SGHRS, CDR2 YFSETQ. With 4 bases clipped from V and 5 bases from J, the junction kept 5 bases outside the gene matches. This CDR3 reads CASSRTGDLDTQYF. CDR3 DNA sequence: TGCGCCAGCAGCCGGACAGGGGACCTAGATACGCAGTATTTT.

By share, this clonotype ranks as medium-sized (0.01 to 0.1%). The library was prepared for alpha chains; this beta chain is a stray read, so its frequency means little. The chain uses TRBV28 and TRBJ2-3, with a tentative D call TRBD2 (6 bases). The length of the CDR3 is 15 residues. Trimming removed 10 bases from V and 2 bases from J, with 19 bases in between. CDR1 is MDHEN and CDR2 is SYDVKM in the germline V gene. The CDR3 here is CAIGMGGPHTDTQYF. CDR3 in DNA: TGTGCCATCGGAATGGGGGGTCCCCACACAGATACGCAGTATTTT.

This clonotype was detected only a few times. Since the library was made to target alpha chains, this beta chain is a stray read and its abundance is not meaningful. This chain uses TRBV4-1 with TRBJ2-1; D call uncertain. The CDR3 is 14 amino acids. Trimming shortened V by 0 bases and J by 10 bases, and 13 bases separated the two germline ends. The germline V gene encodes CDR1 MGHRA and CDR2 YSYEKL. The CDR3 spells CASSQDQSIIEQFF. In DNA, the CDR3 is TGCGCCAGCAGCCAAGATCAATCTATCATCGAGCAGTTCTTC.

As to this clonotype: This beta chain slipped into a library made for alpha chains as a stray read, so its size is not meaningful. This rearrangement joins TRBV27 to TRBJ2-7, with a tentative D call TRBD1 (5 bases). Trimming pared 4 bases from V and 3 bases from J, leaving 10 bases between. Germline CDR1 and CDR2: MNHEY and SMNVEV (reference sequence). The CDR3 is made up of 13 amino acids. This CDR3 is CASSSRQNYEQYF. The CDR3 nucleotides read TGTGCCAGCAGTTCCCGACAGAACTACGAGCAGTACTTC.

With respect to this clonotype: Found in a library prepared for alpha chains, this beta chain is an off-target read, and its abundance has little meaning. The V call is TRBV29-1, the J call TRBJ2-3; perhaps TRBD1 as D (6 bases). This CDR3 has 13 amino acids. CDR1 and CDR2 from the germline V gene are SQVTM and ANQGSEA. V was shortened by 7 bases and J by 3 bases, with 14 bases between the two germline ends. Here the CDR3 DNA reads TGCAGCGCAATACAGGGTACTACAGATACGCAGTATTTT. Amino acids: CSAIQGTTDTQYF.

In its sample, this clonotype was seen a few times. This beta chain lies outside the target of a library built for alpha chains; its clone size means little. V gene TRBV5-1 combines with J gene TRBJ2-7; TRBD2 matches 8 bases. This CDR3 spans 14 amino acids. The ends lost 4 bases at V and 5 bases at J; junction bases unmatched: 8. CDR1 and CDR2 from the germline V gene are SGHRS and YFSETQ. The CDR3, as DNA: TGCGCCAGCAGCCCTAGCAGCGGGGGAAACGAGCAGTACTTC. It yields the protein CASSPSSGGNEQYF.

The sample holds a few counts of this clonotype. Found in a library prepared for alpha chains, this beta chain is an off-target read, and its abundance has little meaning. This chain uses TRBV5-6 with TRBJ2-7; no clear D. CDR1 and CDR2 from the germline V gene are SGHDT and YYEEEE. The CDR3 totals 14 residues. V dropped 3 bases and J dropped 0 bases, with 10 bases sitting between them. CDR3 coding DNA: TGTGCCAGCAGCTCAAACAGAGGCTCCTACGAGCAGTACTTC. Protein product: CASSSNRGSYEQYF.

This clonotype is large in the sample. This beta chain is an unintended read in a library built for alpha chains; its size means little. The chain uses TRBV5-5 and TRBJ2-7; weak D call: TRBD2 (5 bases). This CDR3 region has 13 residues. Germline V gene lookup returns CDR1 SGHKS and CDR2 YYEKEE (reference sequence). V lost 6 bases, J lost 3 bases, and 13 bases lay in between. The CDR3 DNA follows: TGTGCCAGCACCACCCGAGGGAGCTACGAGCAGTACTTC. Translation gives CASTTRGSYEQYF. Drawing the rest from reference TRBV5-5 and TRBJ2-7, the complete variable domain is DAGVTQSPTHLIKTRGQQVTLRCSPISGHKSVSWYQQVLGQGPQFIFQYYEKEERGRGNFPDRFSARQFPNYSSELNVNALLLGDSALYLCASTTRGSYEQYFGPGTRLTVT.

About this clonotype: The library was designed around alpha chains, so this beta chain is a stray read whose abundance carries little weight. This rearrangement joins TRBV5-6 to TRBJ2-3; D is undetermined. The length of the CDR3 is 13 residues. CDR1 is SGHDT, CDR2 YYEEEE, per germline. V was clipped by 1 base and J by 2 bases, with 5 bases between them. This CDR3 reads CASSLFVTDTQYF. CDR3 nucleotides: TGTGCCAGCAGCTTGTTCGTCACAGATACGCAGTATTTT.

This clonotype ranks as large. This beta chain is a stray sequence in a library constructed for alpha chains; its clone size is not meaningful. The chain carries TRBV10-2 and TRBJ2-7; 8 bases are a match to TRBD1. V shed 6 bases and J 7 bases; nucleotides not matched to a gene: 8. The germline CDR1 and CDR2 sequences are WSHSY and SAAADI. This CDR3 spans 13 amino acids. This CDR3 reads CASRLGQGREQYF. CDR3 sequence (DNA): TGCGCCAGCAGACTCGGACAGGGTCGTGAGCAGTACTTC.

This clonotype was seen a handful of times. In a library made to pick up alpha chains, this beta chain is a stray read with a size that means little. This sequence joins TRBV18 and TRBJ2-1; maybe TRBD2 (5 bases). The germline V and J ends were trimmed by 1 base and 8 bases, with 6 bases remaining between them. There are 12 residues in the CDR3. CDR1 is KGHSH, CDR2 LQKENI, per germline. The CDR3, as DNA: TGTGCCAGCTCACCACAGAGGGATGAGCAGTTCTTC. Translated, it gives CASSPQRDEQFF. Combining the CDR3 with reference TRBV18 and TRBJ2-1 gives the whole variable domain NAGVMQNPRHLVRRRGQEARLRCSPMKGHSHVYWYRQLPEEGLKFMVYLQKENIIDESGMPKERFSAEFPKEGPSILRIQQVVRGDSAAYFCASSPQRDEQFFGPGTRLTVL.

Note on this clonotype: As an off-target read in a library built for alpha chains, this beta chain has a frequency of little significance. The chain recombines TRBV20-1 with TRBJ2-5, with D perhaps matching TRBD2 (5 bases). This CDR3 has 11 amino acids. The germline V gene has CDR1 DFQATT and CDR2 SNEGSKA (reference sequence). This CDR3 is CSKTSQETQYF. The CDR3 DNA reads TGCAGCAAAACTAGCCAAGAGACCCAGTACTTC.

This clonotype was detected once. This beta chain is off target for a library built for alpha chains, so its abundance means little. The chain uses TRBV4-1 and TRBJ2-3, with D possibly being TRBD1 or TRBD2 (5 bases each). The CDR3 is 14 amino acids. Germline values: CDR1 MGHRA, CDR2 YSYEKL. V lost 0 bases and J 2 bases, leaving 6 bases between the germline ends. As DNA, the CDR3 is TGCGCCAGCAGCCAAGAGGGGGTCACAGATACGCAGTATTTT. It codes for CASSQEGVTDTQYF.

This clonotype is large (0.1 to 1%). As an off-target read in a library built for alpha chains, this beta chain has a frequency of little significance. V usage is TRBV12-3 or TRBV12-4 and J usage is TRBJ2-7, with a weak D call TRBD2 (6 bases). The CDR3 runs to 14 residues. V was trimmed by 5 bases and J by 5 bases, leaving 16 bases between them. This CDR3 reads CASSPAGGIDEQYF. CDR3 bases: TGTGCCAGCAGTCCGGCAGGAGGGATCGACGAGCAGTACTTC.

This clonotype is judged medium-sized (0.01 to 0.1%). Because this beta chain is a stray read in a library intended to capture alpha chains, its abundance should not be given much weight. The chain uses TRBV20-1 and TRBJ2-7, with D hard to call. This CDR3 has 12 residues. The germline V and J ends were trimmed by 6 bases and 2 bases, with 11 bases remaining between them. The germline V gene encodes CDR1 DFQATT and CDR2 SNEGSKA (reference sequence). The CDR3 is CSAPGSTYEQYF. CDR3 nucleotide sequence: TGCAGTGCACCGGGCAGCACCTACGAGCAGTACTTC.

For this clonotype: Because the library targeted alpha chains, this beta chain is an off-target read whose size means little. The chain joins TRBV20-1 to TRBJ2-7; no clear D. CDR1 is DFQATT and CDR2 is SNEGSKA in the germline V gene (reference sequence). This CDR3 comprises 10 residues. The V and J ends lost 3 bases and 3 bases respectively, with 3 bases between them. The CDR3 DNA reads TGCAGTGCTAGGAACTACGAGCAGTACTTC. It yields the protein CSARNYEQYF.

In regard to this clonotype: For a library built for alpha chains, this beta chain is a stray read; little rests on its size. The V and J genes are TRBV2 and TRBJ2-1; D is ambiguous. Per the germline V gene, CDR1 is SNHLY and CDR2 is FYNNEI. This CDR3 contains 10 residues. V was trimmed by 3 bases and J by 12 bases, leaving 6 bases between them. CDR3 region: CASSDGMQFF. The CDR3 region has the DNA TGTGCCAGCAGTGACGGTATGCAGTTCTTC.

Turning to this clonotype: Little can be read into the size of this beta chain, an off-target read in a library designed for alpha chains. CDR3 nucleotide sequence: TGTGCCAGCAGCGTGCCAATTGGAGCTCGGACCCAGTACTTC. It encodes CASSVPIGARTQYF. The chain has TRBV11-2 and TRBJ2-5; D gene ambiguous. CDR1 and CDR2 from the germline V gene are SGHAT and FQNNGV. The CDR3 runs to 14 residues. The germline V and J ends were trimmed by 5 bases and 7 bases, with 17 bases remaining between them.

As regards this clonotype: This beta chain lies outside the target of a library built for alpha chains; its clone size means little. This chain links TRBV5-6 with TRBJ2-7; 8 nucleotides align to TRBD1. Per the germline V gene, CDR1 is SGHDT and CDR2 is YYEEEE. The V and J ends lost 3 bases and 4 bases, in that order; junction bases with no gene match: 6. The CDR3 consists of 14 residues. In nucleotides, the CDR3 is TGTGCCAGCAGCTCCAGGGGGCGCGGTTACGAGCAGTACTTC. This sequence encodes CASSSRGRGYEQYF.

In the case of this clonotype: Little can be read into the size of this beta chain, an off-target read in a library designed for alpha chains. The chain is built from TRBV5-1 and TRBJ2-3, with a possible D match to TRBD1 (6 bases). V shed 3 bases and J shed 4 bases, with 12 bases lying between them. The V gene's germline CDR1 is SGHRS and CDR2 YFSETQ. The CDR3 is 14 amino acids. The DNA for the CDR3 is TGCGCCAGCAGCTCAGGACAGTTCCCAGATACGCAGTATTTT. This encodes CASSSGQFPDTQYF.

This clonotype was counted between two and nine times. This beta chain came through as a stray read in a library set up for alpha chains, and its size says little. This chain joins TRBV7-9 and TRBJ1-1; D possibly corresponds to TRBD1 (6 bases). CDR3 length equals 14 residues. V was pared by 0 bases and J by 4 bases, with 9 bases between. The germline V gene has CDR1 SEHNR and CDR2 FQNEAQ (reference sequence). CDR3 amino acids: CASSLAQQGTEAFF. The CDR3 nucleotides read TGTGCCAGCAGCTTAGCTCAACAGGGCACTGAAGCTTTCTTT.

In the case of this clonotype: This beta chain is a stray sequence in a library constructed for alpha chains; its clone size is not meaningful. J is TRBJ1-3 and V is TRBV7-9; D is unresolved. This CDR3 spans 14 amino acids. CDR1 and CDR2 (germline): SEHNR, FQNEAQ (reference sequence). Trimming shortened V by 7 bases and J by 0 bases, and 10 bases separated the two germline ends. DNA of the CDR3: TGTGCCAGCATCCCCCTAGCCTCTGGAAACACCATATATTTT. Translated, it gives CASIPLASGNTIYF.

This clonotype has only a few counts. This beta chain is an unintended read in a library built for alpha chains; its size means little. V and J are TRBV6-1 and TRBJ1-4; the D is unclear. With 7 bases removed from V and 3 bases from J, the gap between germline ends came to 9 bases. The germline gives CDR1 MNHNS, CDR2 SASEGT. The CDR3 is 13 amino acids. The chain's CDR3 is CASTWVSNEKLFF. CDR3 sequence (DNA): TGTGCCAGCACTTGGGTATCTAATGAAAAACTGTTTTTT.